The clone carrying this T cell receptor beta chain was counted a single time. Its cognate antigen is unknown. The CDR3 covers 11 residues. The germline V gene encodes CDR1 SQVTM and CDR2 ANQGSEA. The germline V and J ends were trimmed by 1 base and 9 bases, with 7 bases remaining between them. TCR libraries were prepared from around 15 ng of total RNA with the QIAseq Immune Repertoire TCR panel. TCRdb called the reads again in MiXCR, with one record for every CDR3 protein. Here the sample spans 350 to 500 distinct CDR3 sequences, approximately 10% being singletons. These data are taken from a study of circulating CD8 cells and anti-PD-1 response in melanoma. Four subsets defined by PD-1 and/or TIGIT were sorted from live CD3+CD8+TCRalphabeta+ cells. Whole-study results and caveats: Only baseline and M1 samples entered the published repertoire comparisons. TIGIT repertoires were least diverse, DNEG repertoires most diverse.

V is TRBV29-1 and J is TRBJ2-1; perhaps TRBD1 as D (6 bases). This specimen was CD8+ T cells from PBMCs, taken at baseline or after one month of anti-PD-1 therapy (not recorded which). The source is a human donor with melanoma. CDR3 amino acids: CSVEGQVEQFF. CDR3 sequence (DNA): TGCAGCGTTGAAGGACAGGTTGAGCAGTTCTTC.